This T cell receptor beta chain was sequenced during a study of cytomegalovirus exposure and HLA in healthy donors. Looking at the study overall: When 350 to 400 donors were genotyped, 80% to 90% of them were found to fall in the Caucasian-associated ancestry cluster.

As concerns this clone: The antigen is unknown.

The PCR had 60 Vbeta and 13 Jbeta primers. Clones were sequenced by immunoSEQ multiplex PCR, and TCRdb holds only the in-frame ones, with some missing. The sample lists roughly 100,000 clones, around 60% occurring once. This CDR3 spans 13 amino acids. V gave up 4 bases and J gave up 4 bases, with 10 bases separating them. Germline-derived CDR1 and CDR2 are KGHSH and LQKENI. Overall study findings and caveats: Reportedly, TCR beta sequences accurately predicted HLA-A and HLA-B alleles in most subjects.

This clonotype was sampled from a woman aged 45-59 years in good health and CMV-seronegative. This chain joins TRBV18 and TRBJ1-2, with D perhaps TRBD1 (6 bases). Sequenced sample: PBMCs. CDR3: CASSQGQAYGYTF. CDR3 DNA: TGTGCCAGCTCACAGGGACAAGCCTATGGCTACACCTTC.